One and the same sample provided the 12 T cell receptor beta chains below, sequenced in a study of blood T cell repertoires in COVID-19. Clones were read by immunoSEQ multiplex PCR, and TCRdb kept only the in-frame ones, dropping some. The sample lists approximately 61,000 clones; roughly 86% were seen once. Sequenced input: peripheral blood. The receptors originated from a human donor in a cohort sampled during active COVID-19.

The CDR3 reads CATSERTASSGIQYF. In DNA, the CDR3 is TGTGCCACCAGTGAACGGACAGCTTCGAGCGGCATTCAGTACTTC. J is TRBJ2-4 and V is TRBV24-1; D perhaps matches TRBD1 (6 bases). This CDR3 has 15 residues. With 4 bases removed from V and 9 bases from J, the gap between germline ends came to 18 bases. The germline V gene has CDR1 KGHDR and CDR2 SFDVKD.

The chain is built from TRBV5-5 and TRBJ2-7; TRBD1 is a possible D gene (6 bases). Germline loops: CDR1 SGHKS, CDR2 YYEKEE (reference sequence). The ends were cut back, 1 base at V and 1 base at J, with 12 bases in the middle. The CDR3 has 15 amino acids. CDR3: CASSLKGVVSYEQYF. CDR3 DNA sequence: TGTGCCAGCAGCTTGAAGGGGGTGGTTTCCTACGAGCAGTACTTC.

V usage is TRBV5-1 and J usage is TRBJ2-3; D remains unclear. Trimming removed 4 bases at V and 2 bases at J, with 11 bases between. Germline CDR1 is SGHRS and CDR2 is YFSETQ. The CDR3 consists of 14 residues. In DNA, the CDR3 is TGCGCCAGCAGCCCTGGGCGATCCACAGATACGCAGTATTTT. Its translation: CASSPGRSTDTQYF.

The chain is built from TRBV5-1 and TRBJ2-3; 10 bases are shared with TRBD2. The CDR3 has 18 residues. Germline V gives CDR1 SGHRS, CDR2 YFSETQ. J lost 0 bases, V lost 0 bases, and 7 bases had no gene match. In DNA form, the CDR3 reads TGCGCCAGCAGCTTGGAACTAGCGGGGCCAGGGAGCACAGATACGCAGTATTTT. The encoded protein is CASSLELAGPGSTDTQYF.

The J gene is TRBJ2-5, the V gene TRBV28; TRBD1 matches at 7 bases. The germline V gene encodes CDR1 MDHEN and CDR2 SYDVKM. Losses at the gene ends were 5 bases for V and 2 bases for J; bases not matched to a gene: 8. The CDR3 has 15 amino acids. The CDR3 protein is CASSTQRDRQETQYF. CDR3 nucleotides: TGTGCCAGCAGTACCCAAAGGGACAGACAAGAGACCCAGTACTTC. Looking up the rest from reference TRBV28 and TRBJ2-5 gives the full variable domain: DVKVTQSSRYLVKRTGEKVFLECVQDMDHENMFWYRQDPGLGLRLIYFSYDVKMKEKGDIPEGYSVSREKKERFSLILESASTNQTSMYLCASSTQRDRQETQYFGPGTRLLVL.

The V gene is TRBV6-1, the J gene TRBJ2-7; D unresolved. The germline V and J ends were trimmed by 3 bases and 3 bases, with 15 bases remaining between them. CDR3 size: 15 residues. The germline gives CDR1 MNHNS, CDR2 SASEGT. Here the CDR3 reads CASSDFKVTGYEQYF. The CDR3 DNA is TGTGCCAGCAGTGATTTCAAAGTTACGGGCTACGAGCAGTACTTC.

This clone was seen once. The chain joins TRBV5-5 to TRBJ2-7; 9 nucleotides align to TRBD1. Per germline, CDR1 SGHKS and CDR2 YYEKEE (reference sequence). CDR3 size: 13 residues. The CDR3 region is CASSPAGQGPGTV. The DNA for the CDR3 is TGTGCCAGCAGTCCTGCGGGACAGGGCCCCGGGACGGTC.

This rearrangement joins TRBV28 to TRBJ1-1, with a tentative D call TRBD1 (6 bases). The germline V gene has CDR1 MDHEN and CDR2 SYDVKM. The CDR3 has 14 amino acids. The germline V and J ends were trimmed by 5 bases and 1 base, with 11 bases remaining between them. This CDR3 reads CASSRLTGNTEAFF. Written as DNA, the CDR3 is TGTGCCAGCAGTCGACTGACAGGGAACACTGAAGCTTTCTTT. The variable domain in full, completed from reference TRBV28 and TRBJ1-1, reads DVKVTQSSRYLVKRTGEKVFLECVQDMDHENMFWYRQDPGLGLRLIYFSYDVKMKEKGDIPEGYSVSREKKERFSLILESASTNQTSMYLCASSRLTGNTEAFFGQGTRLTVV.

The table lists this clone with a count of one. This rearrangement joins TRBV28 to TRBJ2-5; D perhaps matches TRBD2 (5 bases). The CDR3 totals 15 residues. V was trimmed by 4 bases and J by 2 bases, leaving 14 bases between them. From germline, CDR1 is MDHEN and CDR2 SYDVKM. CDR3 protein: CASSSRRERQETQYF. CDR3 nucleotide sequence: TGTGCCAGCAGTTCCAGAAGGGAGCGTCAAGAGACCCAGTACTTC.

The DNA for the CDR3 is TGTGCCAGCAGCCAGGCCGGGACAGGGCGTGAAAAACTGTTTTTT. Amino acid sequence: CASSQAGTGREKLFF. This sequence joins TRBV4-2 and TRBJ1-4; 9 nucleotides match TRBD1. Germline CDR1 is LGHNA and CDR2 is YNFKEQ. Trimming cost V 3 bases and J 7 bases; bases outside gene matches: 6. The CDR3 totals 15 residues.

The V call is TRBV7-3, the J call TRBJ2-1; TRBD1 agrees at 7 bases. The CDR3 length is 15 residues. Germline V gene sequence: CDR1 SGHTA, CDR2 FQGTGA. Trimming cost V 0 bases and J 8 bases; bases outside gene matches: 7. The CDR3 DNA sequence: TGTGCCAGCAGCTTAACCAGGACAGGAGGACATGAGCAGTTCTTC. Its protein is CASSLTRTGGHEQFF.

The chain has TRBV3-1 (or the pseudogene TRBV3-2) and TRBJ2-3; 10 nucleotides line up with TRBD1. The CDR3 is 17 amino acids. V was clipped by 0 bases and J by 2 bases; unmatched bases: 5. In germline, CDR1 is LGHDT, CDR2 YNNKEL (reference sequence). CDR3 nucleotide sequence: TGTGCCAGCAGCCAAGAAATGGGACAGGGGCACACAGATACGCAGTATTTT. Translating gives CASSQEMGQGHTDTQYF.